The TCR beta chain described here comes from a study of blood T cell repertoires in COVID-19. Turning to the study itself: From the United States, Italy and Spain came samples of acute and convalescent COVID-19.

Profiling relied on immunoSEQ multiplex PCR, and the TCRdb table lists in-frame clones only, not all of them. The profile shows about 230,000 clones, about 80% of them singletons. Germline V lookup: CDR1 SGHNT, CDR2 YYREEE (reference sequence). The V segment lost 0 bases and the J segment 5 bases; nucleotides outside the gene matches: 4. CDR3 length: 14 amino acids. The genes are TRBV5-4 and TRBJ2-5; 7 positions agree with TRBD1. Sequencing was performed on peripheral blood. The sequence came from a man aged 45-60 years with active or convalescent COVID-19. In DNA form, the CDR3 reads TGTGCCAGCAGCTTGGCAGGGGGACGGGAGACCCAGTACTTC. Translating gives CASSLAGGRETQYF.